This record looks at one T cell receptor (beta chain) sequence and its context. Its target is not known. Germline V gives CDR1 ENHRY, CDR2 SYGVKD. CDR3 length equals 13 residues. A second PCR of about 7 to 12 cycles used a sample-barcoded 5' primer and a J-beta primer mix. The yield of each sample was at least 2.5 million CDR3-containing paired-end reads. MiXCR, run by TCRdb on the 5' RACE reads, gives a single entry per CDR3 protein. The sample lists 700,000 to 1,000,000 distinct CDR3 sequences, roughly 44% seen once, with approximately 20% in the top ten. The data are from a study of blood T cells in healthy people across ages. Findings and caveats of the study: A roughly linear age-dependent decrease characterized TCR beta diversity per million T cells.

The source is a man aged 60 to 69 in good health. Sequencing was performed on blood. The J gene is TRBJ2-3, the V gene TRBV10-3; 9 nucleotides match TRBD2. CDR3 nucleotides: TGTGGGTCCGCGGGGGGGTACACAGATACGCAGTATTTT. Translating gives CGSAGGYTDTQYF.